The next 32 T cell receptor beta chains were all read from a single sample in a study of metastatic and nonmetastatic thyroid tumors (dated by TCRdb to between 2020 and 2021). The method was PCR. Reads for this sample came from an Illumina HiSeq 4000. TCRdb trimmed public reads at Q25 via fastp, called clones via MiXCR and kept in-frame beta chains. This sample holds some 13,000 clones; roughly 27% were observed only once. Approximately 11% of the sample is taken by the ten largest. No patient had received any treatment before thyroid surgery. The specimen was tumor tissue. The receptor set was obtained from a female donor with papillary thyroid cancer or a benign thyroid nodule (not recorded which). Some clones in this sample may be carry-over from other donors' samples.

This chain connects TRBV5-1 to TRBJ2-7; D possibly corresponds to TRBD1 (6 bases). Germline assignment: CDR1 SGHRS and CDR2 YFSETQ. The CDR3 runs 14 residues. V lost 1 base, J lost 5 bases, and 13 bases lay in between. CDR3 bases: TGCGCCAGCAGCTTGAGAGGGGGTGGTAACGAGCAGTACTTC. Translated, it gives CASSLRGGGNEQYF.

Sample share makes this clone medium-sized (0.01 to 0.1%). The gene calls are TRBV24-1 and TRBJ2-1; D is unresolved. V lost 2 bases and J 10 bases, leaving 5 bases between the germline ends. The germline CDR1 and CDR2 sequences are KGHDR and SFDVKD. This CDR3 spans 11 amino acids. CDR3 sequence (DNA): TGTGCCACCAGTGATTACGGGGAGCAGTTCTTC. Translating gives CATSDYGEQFF.

A few counts support this clone. The chain joins TRBV2 to TRBJ2-2; no definite D call. The germline V and J ends were trimmed by 6 bases and 7 bases, with 12 bases remaining between them. The CDR3 length is 13 residues. Germline V gives CDR1 SNHLY, CDR2 FYNNEI. The CDR3, as DNA: TGTGCCAGCAGCGAGACGCCCTACGGGGAGCTGTTTTTT. Translating it yields CASSETPYGELFF.

This clone is judged medium-sized. The chain combines TRBV28 with TRBJ2-7; 10 nucleotides agree with TRBD2. The germline V gene has CDR1 MDHEN and CDR2 SYDVKM. The CDR3 contains 16 residues. Trimming took 3 bases from V and 1 from J; bases not matched to a gene: 6. The CDR3 bases are TGTGCCAGCAGTTTTACAGCGGGAGGGCCTTCCTACGAGCAGTACTTC. This translates into CASSFTAGGPSYEQYF.

As for this clone: An end of the junction does not agree with germline; a read error may underlie this. The chain links TRBV20-1 to TRBJ1-2, with 10 bases aligning to TRBD1. Germline CDR1 reads DFQATT; CDR2 reads SNEGSKA (reference sequence). The CDR3 has 17 residues. The CDR3 DNA is TGCAGTTCTAGCGGCGGACAGGGGGGCGGAGGTATTGTCGTCTACACCTTC. Protein product: CSSSGGQGGGGIVVYTF.

Sample share makes this clone medium-sized. CDR3 DNA sequence: TGCAGTGCTAGTTGGGGGCGTGAGCAGTACTTC. Its protein is CSASWGREQYF. The chain links TRBV20-1 to TRBJ2-7; TRBD1 is a possible D gene (6 bases). The CDR3 spans 11 residues. Trimming took off 3 bases at V and 7 bases at J, with 10 bases between the two ends. CDR1 DFQATT and CDR2 SNEGSKA come from the germline V gene (reference sequence).

This clone is judged medium-sized. The chain recombines TRBV20-1 with TRBJ1-6; D is ambiguous. This CDR3 comprises 12 residues. Trimming took 0 bases from V and 12 from J, leaving 9 bases between them. Germline CDR1 DFQATT, CDR2 SNEGSKA (reference sequence). CDR3 sequence: CSARDGVRPLHF. CDR3 nucleotides: TGCAGTGCTAGAGATGGGGTCAGACCCCTCCACTTT.

V usage is TRBV18 and J usage is TRBJ2-5; D is unclear. This CDR3 is built from 13 residues. Deletions cut 1 base from V and 5 bases from J, with 8 bases between. Germline V gene lookup returns CDR1 KGHSH and CDR2 LQKENI. This chain's CDR3 is CASSPLVSETQYF. CDR3 sequence (DNA): TGTGCCAGCTCACCACTAGTATCGGAGACCCAGTACTTC.

By sample share, this clone is medium-sized. The chain employs TRBV19 and TRBJ1-6; TRBD1 might be the D (5 bases). Germline V gene lookup returns CDR1 LNHDA and CDR2 SQIVND (reference sequence). Trimming shortened V by 6 bases and J by 3 bases, and 6 bases separated the two germline ends. The CDR3 contains 13 residues. CDR3 amino acids: CASRDNYNSPLHF. DNA of the CDR3: TGTGCCAGTAGGGACAACTATAATTCACCCCTCCACTTT. Full variable domain (outside the CDR3, taken from reference TRBV19 and TRBJ1-6): DGGITQSPKYLFRKEGQNVTLSCEQNLNHDAMYWYRQDPGQGLRLIYYSQIVNDFQKGDIAEGYSVSREKKESFPLTVTSAQKNPTAFYLCASRDNYNSPLHFGNGTRLTVT.

This chain uses TRBV6-1 with TRBJ1-2; 8 bases are shared with TRBD1. This CDR3 comprises 13 residues. Germline lookup yields CDR1 MNHNS and CDR2 SASEGT. Trimming took 6 bases from V and 1 from J; bases not matched to a gene: 1. CDR3 sequence: CASRGQVNYGYTF. The CDR3 region has the DNA TGTGCCAGCAGGGGACAGGTTAACTATGGCTACACCTTC.

In this sample, this clone is medium-sized. This chain uses TRBV6-5 with TRBJ2-7; D may correspond to TRBD1 or TRBD2 (5 bases each). The germline CDR1 and CDR2 sequences are MNHEY and SVGAGI. Deletions cut 4 bases from V and 1 base from J, with 23 bases between. The CDR3 is made up of 18 amino acids. The CDR3 protein is CASSLTGTAHFTSYEQYF. The CDR3 coding sequence is TGTGCCAGCAGTTTGACCGGGACCGCACACTTTACTTCCTACGAGCAGTACTTC.

The sample holds many counts of this clone. V and J are TRBV20-1 and TRBJ2-3, with TRBD1 identical over 10 bases. The CDR3 consists of 21 residues. After removal of 2 bases from V and 9 bases from J, the junction contained 29 bases not matched to a gene. Germline values: CDR1 DFQATT, CDR2 SNEGSKA (reference sequence). The CDR3: CSARSPGQGNFLADGGGTQYF. CDR3 DNA: TGCAGTGCTAGATCCCCGGGACAGGGGAATTTTTTAGCGGACGGGGGAGGGACGCAGTATTTT.

At least ten counts were recorded for this clone. This chain uses TRBV7-9 with TRBJ2-5, with TRBD2 matching 7 bases. V lost 5 bases and J lost 5; bases outside the gene matches: 8. CDR3 length equals 14 residues. Germline CDR1 SEHNR, CDR2 FQNEAQ (reference sequence). CDR3 nucleotides: TGTGCCAGCAGCCCAAGTGGGGGGGTGGAGACCCAGTACTTC. It translates to CASSPSGGVETQYF.

In the case of this clone: A junction end diverges from the germline sequence, so it may reflect a read error. The CDR3 DNA reads TGTGCCAGTCGGACGACTCGAAATTCACCCTTCCACTTT. Its protein is CASRTTRNSPFHF. The V gene is TRBV6-1, the J gene TRBJ1-6, with D hard to call. From germline, CDR1 is MNHNS and CDR2 SASEGT. The length of the CDR3 is 13 residues.

On this clone itself: A read error may explain this, as a much larger clone is one base away. The rearrangement links TRBV12-3 or TRBV12-4 to TRBJ2-2; TRBD2 might be the D (5 bases). The CDR3 is made up of 15 amino acids. The ends were cut back, 8 bases at V and 4 bases at J, with 17 bases in the middle. CDR3 region: CASRPVLVSTGELFF. CDR3 in DNA: TGTGCCAGCCGTCCCGTACTAGTCTCCACCGGGGAGCTGTTTTTT.

This clone has a handful of counts. At one boundary the junction diverges from the germline segment, which might be a read error. This rearrangement joins TRBV15 to TRBJ2-3; a weak D match, TRBD1 (5 bases). This CDR3 has 12 amino acids. Germline CDR1 and CDR2: LNHNV and YYDKDF (reference sequence). Here the CDR3 reads CTTRQCPDTQYF. DNA of the CDR3: TGTACCACCAGACAGTGCCCAGATACGCAGTATTTT.

The rearrangement joins TRBV20-1 to TRBJ2-7; TRBD2 aligns across 9 bases. The CDR3 loop spans 15 amino acids. Trimming at V came to 4 bases and at J to 0 bases, leaving 7 bases not matched to a gene. CDR1 DFQATT and CDR2 SNEGSKA come from the germline V gene (reference sequence). The CDR3 DNA reads TGCAGTGCTATCTTGCCTAGCGGGGTCTCCTACGAGCAGTACTTC. The encoded protein is CSAILPSGVSYEQYF.

This clone is deemed medium-sized. The rearrangement links TRBV30 to TRBJ1-5; the match to TRBD1 covers 8 bases. V lost 3 bases to trimming and J lost 3 bases; unmatched junction nucleotides: 7. The CDR3 contains 15 residues. Germline CDR1 reads GTSNPN; CDR2 reads SVGIG (reference sequence). The CDR3 DNA sequence: TGTGCCTGGAGCCCCGGGACAGGCGTCAATCAGCCCCAGCATTTT. Protein product: CAWSPGTGVNQPQHF.

The chain couples TRBV13 to TRBJ2-1; 9 nucleotides align to TRBD2. With V trimmed by 5 bases and J by 7 bases, 15 bases remained unmatched. The CDR3 extends over 17 amino acids. Germline CDR1 and CDR2: PRHDT and FYEKMQ (reference sequence). CDR3 region: CASSHSPTSGITNEQFF. Here the CDR3 DNA reads TGTGCCAGCAGCCACTCTCCGACTAGCGGTATTACTAATGAGCAGTTCTTC.

This clone was picked up one time. A read error may produce the germline difference seen at one junction end. The J gene is TRBJ2-1, the V gene TRBV20-1; tentative D call: TRBD2 (6 bases). Germline V gene lookup returns CDR1 DFQATT and CDR2 SNEGSKA (reference sequence). The CDR3 length is 13 residues. The CDR3 reads CSARDPNREFVSF. Written as DNA, the CDR3 is TGCAGTGCTAGAGATCCGAATCGGGAGTTTGTGTCCTTC.

The genes are TRBV3-1 and TRBJ2-6; 7 nucleotides line up with TRBD1. Germline CDR1 is LGHDT and CDR2 is YNNKEL (reference sequence). This CDR3 has 18 residues. V was clipped by 4 bases and J by 0 bases; unmatched bases: 9. CDR3 in DNA: TGTGCCAGCAGCCCCAGGACAGGTCGGAGCTCTGGGGCCAACGTCCTGACTTTC. Translated, it gives CASSPRTGRSSGANVLTF.

This clone has ten or more counts. The chain has TRBV10-3 and TRBJ2-3, with 12 bases matching TRBD2. Germline V gene data show CDR1 as ENHRY and CDR2 as SYGVKD. This CDR3 is 16 amino acids long. The trim removed 6 bases at V and 6 bases at J, leaving 10 bases unmatched. CDR3 region: CAISEVPTSGSDTQYF. For the CDR3, the DNA is TGTGCCATCAGCGAGGTCCCGACTAGCGGGAGTGATACGCAGTATTTT.

This clone was counted ten times or more. This sequence joins TRBV20-1 and TRBJ2-1; TRBD2 might be the D (6 bases). The CDR3 totals 15 residues. Germline values: CDR1 DFQATT, CDR2 SNEGSKA (reference sequence). Deletions cut 0 bases from V and 4 bases from J, with 13 bases between. CDR3 nucleotide sequence: TGCAGTGCTAGAGATCATAGCGGACTGTACAATGAGCAGTTCTTC. Translating gives CSARDHSGLYNEQFF.

This clone has more than one count but fewer than ten. A read error may be the cause here, since a much bigger clone is one base away. This chain connects TRBV9 to TRBJ2-5; 7 bases line up with TRBD2. Germline V gives CDR1 SGDLS, CDR2 YYNGEE. CDR3 length equals 12 residues. CDR3 region: CASTVAGETQYF. The DNA for the CDR3 is TGTGCCAGCACCGTAGCGGGAGAGACCCAGTACTTC.

In this sample, this clone turned up many times. This sequence joins TRBV10-3 and TRBJ2-3, with a possible D match to TRBD1 (5 bases). Germline loops: CDR1 ENHRY, CDR2 SYGVKD. The CDR3 has 14 amino acids. With 7 bases removed from V and 1 base from J, the gap between germline ends came to 12 bases. CDR3 coding DNA: TGTGCCATCATGGGGCAAGGGGGCACAGATACGCAGTATTTT. Translated: CAIMGQGGTDTQYF.

By proportion, this clone is medium-sized. This chain links TRBV29-1 with TRBJ2-1; 8 nucleotides match TRBD2. The CDR3 contains 13 residues. V dropped 4 bases and J dropped 6; count of bases not matched to a gene: 5. Germline loops: CDR1 SQVTM, CDR2 ANQGSEA. The CDR3 reads CSVVGLAGNEQFF. The CDR3 coding sequence is TGCAGCGTTGTCGGTCTAGCGGGCAATGAGCAGTTCTTC.

J is TRBJ2-3 and V is TRBV5-1; D not resolved. V lost 0 bases, J lost 4 bases, and 12 bases lay in between. CDR1 and CDR2 from the germline V gene are SGHRS and YFSETQ. The CDR3 length is 15 residues. As DNA, the CDR3 is TGCGCCAGCAGCTTGGCCCTCGGGCAGTCAGATACGCAGTATTTT. Encoded protein: CASSLALGQSDTQYF.

This clone was seen many times. The chain uses TRBV7-2 and TRBJ2-1; unclear D gene. Trimming took 5 bases from V and 10 from J, leaving 18 bases between them. CDR1 and CDR2 (germline): SGHTA, FQGNSA. The CDR3 has 14 amino acids. The chain's CDR3 is CASSTEASFVEQFF. CDR3 in DNA: TGTGCCAGCAGCACTGAGGCGAGTTTCGTGGAGCAGTTCTTC. The full variable domain, with the rest looked up from reference TRBV7-2 and TRBJ2-1, is GAGVSQSPSNKVTEKGKDVELRCDPISGHTALYWYRQSLGQGLEFLIYFQGNSAPDKSGLPSDRFSAERTGGSVSTLTIQRTQQEDSAVYLCASSTEASFVEQFFGPGTRLTVL.

J is TRBJ2-1 and V is TRBV5-1; 12 bases align to TRBD2. CDR3 length equals 17 residues. The trim removed 4 bases at V and 3 bases at J, leaving 8 bases unmatched. Germline V gives CDR1 SGHRS, CDR2 YFSETQ. CDR3 DNA: TGCGCCAGCAGCACCGGGACTAGCGGGTATTACTACAATGAGCAGTTCTTC. As protein: CASSTGTSGYYYNEQFF.

Remarks on this clone: In this CDR3 the conserved last residue, phenylalanine or tryptophan, is missing, so a read error is likely. The DNA is left out, because the CDR3 cannot be placed on it with certainty; the CDR3 is given as TCRdb lists it. This chain connects TRBV12-3 or TRBV12-4 to TRBJ2-2; the table's D call, TRBD1, was not checked against the DNA. 16 amino acids form the CDR3, both terminal residues included. This CDR3 is CASRKGGTGEVGELFS.

Ten or more counts support this clone. The V and J genes are TRBV5-1 and TRBJ2-3, with 10 bases lining up with TRBD2. This CDR3 comprises 15 residues. Germline CDR1 is SGHRS and CDR2 is YFSETQ. J lost 4 bases, V lost 4 bases, and 6 bases had no gene match. CDR3 bases: TGCGCCAGCAGCCTAGCGGGAGAGGGGCCAGATACGCAGTATTTT. Protein: CASSLAGEGPDTQYF.

In the case of this clone: A much larger clone differs by one base, so this may be a read error. As DNA, the CDR3 is TGTGCCAGCAGCTTGGTGCAGGGGCAATGGGACATTCATTACTTC. It translates to CASSLVQGQWDIHYF. The chain employs TRBV5-5 and TRBJ2-4; the D gene is possibly TRBD1 (6 bases). Germline assignment: CDR1 SGHKS and CDR2 YYEKEE (reference sequence). CDR3 length: 15 residues.